The present entry profiles one T cell receptor (beta chain) with its context. Measured with immunoSEQ multiplex PCR; TCRdb has only the in-frame clones, and not every one. This sample has fewer than 60,000 clones; approximately 79% occur once, and the top ten carry roughly 2.9%. This sample is part of a study of PD-L1 blockade in urothelial cancer. CDR1 SGHNT and CDR2 YYREEE come from the germline V gene (reference sequence). The CDR3 contains 14 residues. Between the trimmed V and J ends, which lost 3 bases and 7 bases, there was a span of 14 bases. Regarding time point: pretreatment peripheral blood.

Sequenced here: PBMCs, sampled around atezolizumab (anti-PD-L1) treatment. V gene TRBV5-4 combines with J gene TRBJ2-1, with a weak D call TRBD2 (5 bases). The origin of this receptor is a man aged 65 to 79 with urothelial cancer. CDR3: CASSSDWTKNEQFF. The DNA for the CDR3 is TGTGCCAGCAGCTCGGACTGGACCAAGAATGAGCAGTTCTTC.